This is a list of T cell receptor beta chains from one sample in a study of T cells in Graves' hyperthyroidism and ophthalmopathy. MiXCR, run by TCRdb on the multiplex PCR reads, gives a single entry per CDR3 protein. The sample gives some 570,000 distinct CDR3 sequences, 14% of which show up once; approximately 6.4% is in the top ten. The material sequenced was blood. Source of these receptors: a woman between 18 and 29 years old with Graves' ophthalmopathy. Both conserved end residues are part of each CDR3. Each record gives: CDR3 DNA, CDR3 protein, clone size, J gene, D gene, V gene. D genes are given only for firm matches. Only some rows state a clone size, as once, few, many or a class for expanded clones.

DNA: TGTGCCAGCTCACCATGGACTAGCCCCCTCGCAGATACGCAGTATTTT; CDR3: CASSPWTSPLADTQYF; size: few; J: TRBJ2-3; D: TRBD2; V: TRBV18
DNA: TGCAGCGTTGCCTCTTCAGACCGCGCAGGATGGACGCAGTATTTT; CDR3: CSVASSDRAGWTQYF; size: few; J: TRBJ2-3; D: .; V: TRBV29-1
DNA: TGTGCCAGCAGTTCCGGACAGACCGGGGCGCAGTATTTT; CDR3: CASSSGQTGAQYF; size: .; J: TRBJ2-3; D: .; V: TRBV28
DNA: TGCAGTGCCCCGCGCCTATCAGGGACCTACGAGCAGTACTTC; CDR3: CSAPRLSGTYEQYF; size: many; J: TRBJ2-7; D: .; V: TRBV20-1
DNA: TGTGCCAGCAGTGGGCAGGGGTCCTATCAGCCCCAGCATTTT; CDR3: CASSGQGSYQPQHF; size: .; J: TRBJ1-5; D: .; V: TRBV6-1
DNA: TGTGCCTGGATACCCCTGTTGAGGTGGCACACTGAAGCTTTCTTT; CDR3: CAWIPLLRWHTEAFF; size: many; J: TRBJ1-1; D: .; V: TRBV30
DNA: TGTGCCAGCAGTTACCGTAGCGGGGCAGACAATGAGCAGTTCTTC; CDR3: CASSYRSGADNEQFF; size: many; J: TRBJ2-1; D: TRBD2; V: TRBV6-9
DNA: TGTGCCAGCAGTTACCGACAGGGGGTCACCGGGGAGCTGTTTTTT; CDR3: CASSYRQGVTGELFF; size: many; J: TRBJ2-2; D: TRBD1; V: TRBV12-3/TRBV12-4
DNA: TGCGCCAGCAGCCAAGGTAGGGGGCTTTACACTGAAGCTTTCTTT; CDR3: CASSQGRGLYTEAFF; size: .; J: TRBJ1-1; D: TRBD1; V: TRBV4-1
DNA: TGTGCCAGCCCCAAATTGGGACAGCACTCTGGGGCCAACGTCCTGACTTTC; CDR3: CASPKLGQHSGANVLTF; size: few; J: TRBJ2-6; D: TRBD1; V: TRBV2